Below, 7 T cell receptor beta chains from the same sample are listed, as sequenced in a study of CD8 T cells in ankylosing spondylitis. Study-level findings and limits: Made up of 7 to 9 highly homologous variants, a TCR beta motif appeared characteristic of ankylosing spondylitis blood.

TCRdb used MiXCR to reprocess the 5' RACE reads, holding one entry per CDR3 protein. This table holds about 500,000 distinct CDR3 sequences, less than 6% found once. The antigens for these receptors are not known. Sequencing was performed on blood, either unsorted or a sorted T cell fraction (not recorded which). These receptors all come from a male donor with ankylosing spondylitis.

At least ten counts were recorded for this clonotype. This chain uses TRBV5-1 with TRBJ2-7, with 10 bases fitting TRBD2. CDR3 length: 15 residues. Germline V gene lookup returns CDR1 SGHRS and CDR2 YFSETQ. Trimming at V came to 4 bases and at J to 7 bases, leaving 11 bases not matched to a gene. As DNA, the CDR3 is TGCGCCAGCAGCCCTGCGAGCGGGAGGGAAAAAGAGCAGTACTTC. Translation: CASSPASGREKEQYF. Looking up the rest from reference TRBV5-1 and TRBJ2-7 gives the full variable domain: KAGVTQTPRYLIKTRGQQVTLSCSPISGHRSVSWYQQTPGQGLQFLFEYFSETQRNKGNFPGRFSGRQFSNSRSEMNVSTLELGDSALYLCASSPASGREKEQYFGPGTRLTVT.

This clonotype was counted many times. The chain couples TRBV4-3 to TRBJ1-2; D not resolved. V lost 4 bases, J lost 4 bases, and 13 bases lay in between. From germline, CDR1 is LGHNA and CDR2 YSLEER. CDR3 length: 14 amino acids. In nucleotides, the CDR3 is TGCGCCAGCAGCCCCCGGGAAGATGCCTATGGCTACACCTTC. This gives the protein CASSPREDAYGYTF.

This clonotype was seen at least ten times. This chain uses TRBV20-1 with TRBJ2-3, with 8 bases identical to TRBD2. The CDR3 spans 16 residues. The V and J ends lost 6 bases and 3 bases, in that order; junction bases with no gene match: 14. Germline-derived CDR1 and CDR2 are DFQATT and SNEGSKA (reference sequence). The CDR3 DNA is TGCAGTGCCAGCGGGTTTTCTAGCGGGCCTACAGATACGCAGTATTTT. Translated, it gives CSASGFSSGPTDTQYF.

Many counts were recorded for this clonotype. The chain has TRBV20-1 and TRBJ2-7; D gene uncertain. The CDR3 is 14 amino acids. Trimming removed 8 bases from V and 2 bases from J, with 19 bases in between. In germline, CDR1 is DFQATT, CDR2 SNEGSKA (reference sequence). This CDR3 is CSFNPGPNPYEQYF. The CDR3 nucleotides read TGCAGTTTTAACCCCGGTCCTAACCCCTACGAGCAGTACTTC.

The J gene is TRBJ2-1, the V gene TRBV6-1; 11 bases line up with TRBD2. Germline V gives CDR1 MNHNS, CDR2 SASEGT. V lost 6 bases and J lost 8; bases outside the gene matches: 3. The CDR3 is made up of 13 amino acids. The CDR3 bases are TGTGCCAGCAGCTGGGGACTAGCGGATGAGCAGTTCTTC. Translating gives CASSWGLADEQFF.

The genes are TRBV6-1 and TRBJ1-2; D call uncertain. Per the germline V gene, CDR1 is MNHNS and CDR2 is SASEGT. V was clipped by 6 bases and J by 11 bases, with 22 bases between them. This CDR3 is 14 amino acids long. CDR3 in amino acids: CASRTAARVMGYTF. The CDR3 nucleotides are TGTGCCAGCAGAACGGCCGCACGGGTCATGGGTTACACCTTC.

In this sample, this clonotype turned up many times. CDR3: CASSWTGVDEQFF. The CDR3 nucleotides read TGCGCCAGCAGCTGGACAGGGGTTGATGAGCAGTTCTTC. The chain joins TRBV5-1 to TRBJ2-1, with 9 positions matching TRBD1. CDR3 size: 13 residues. J was trimmed by 8 bases and V by 3 bases; bases with no gene match: 3. Looked up from germline, CDR1 is SGHRS and CDR2 is YFSETQ. The whole variable domain, filled in from reference TRBV5-1 and TRBJ2-1, reads KAGVTQTPRYLIKTRGQQVTLSCSPISGHRSVSWYQQTPGQGLQFLFEYFSETQRNKGNFPGRFSGRQFSNSRSEMNVSTLELGDSALYLCASSWTGVDEQFFGPGTRLTVL.